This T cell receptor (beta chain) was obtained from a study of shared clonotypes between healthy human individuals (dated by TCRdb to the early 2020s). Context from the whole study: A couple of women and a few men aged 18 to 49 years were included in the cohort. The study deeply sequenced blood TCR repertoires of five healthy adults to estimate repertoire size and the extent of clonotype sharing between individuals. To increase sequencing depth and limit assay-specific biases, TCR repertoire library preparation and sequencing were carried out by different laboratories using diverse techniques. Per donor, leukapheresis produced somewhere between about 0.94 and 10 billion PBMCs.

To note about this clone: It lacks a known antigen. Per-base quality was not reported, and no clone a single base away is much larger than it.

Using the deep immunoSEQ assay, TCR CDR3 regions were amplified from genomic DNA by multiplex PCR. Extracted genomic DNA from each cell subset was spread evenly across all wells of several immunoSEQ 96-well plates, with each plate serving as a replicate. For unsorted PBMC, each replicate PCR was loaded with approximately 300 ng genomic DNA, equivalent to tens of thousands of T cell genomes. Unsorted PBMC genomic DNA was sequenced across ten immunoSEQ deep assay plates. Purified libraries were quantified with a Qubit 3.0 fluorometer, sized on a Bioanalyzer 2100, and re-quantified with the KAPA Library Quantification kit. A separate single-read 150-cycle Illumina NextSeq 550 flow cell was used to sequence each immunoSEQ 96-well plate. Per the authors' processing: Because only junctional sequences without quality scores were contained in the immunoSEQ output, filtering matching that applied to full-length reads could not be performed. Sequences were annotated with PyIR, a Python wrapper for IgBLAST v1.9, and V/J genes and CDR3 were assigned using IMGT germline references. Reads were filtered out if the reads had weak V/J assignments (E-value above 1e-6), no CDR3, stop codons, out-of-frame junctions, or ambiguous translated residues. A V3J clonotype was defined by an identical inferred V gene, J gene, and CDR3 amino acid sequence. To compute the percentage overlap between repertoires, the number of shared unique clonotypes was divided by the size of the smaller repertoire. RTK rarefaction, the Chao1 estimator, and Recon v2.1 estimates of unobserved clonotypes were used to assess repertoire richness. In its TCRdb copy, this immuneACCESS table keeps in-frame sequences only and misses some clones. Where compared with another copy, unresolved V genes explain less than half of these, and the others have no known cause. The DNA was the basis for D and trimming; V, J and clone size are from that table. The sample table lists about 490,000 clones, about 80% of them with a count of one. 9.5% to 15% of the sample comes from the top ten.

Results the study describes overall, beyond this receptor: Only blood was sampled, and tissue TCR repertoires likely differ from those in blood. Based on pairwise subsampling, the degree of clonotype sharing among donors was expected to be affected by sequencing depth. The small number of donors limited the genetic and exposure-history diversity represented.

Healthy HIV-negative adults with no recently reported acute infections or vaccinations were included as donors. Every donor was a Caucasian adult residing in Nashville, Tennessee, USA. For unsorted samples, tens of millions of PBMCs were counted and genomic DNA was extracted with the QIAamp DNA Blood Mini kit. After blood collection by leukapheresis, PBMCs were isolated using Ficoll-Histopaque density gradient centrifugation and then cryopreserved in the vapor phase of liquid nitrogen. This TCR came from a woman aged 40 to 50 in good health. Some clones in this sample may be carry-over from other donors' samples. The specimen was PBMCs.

The bases are TGTGCCAGCAGCTTGGCTCCTAGCGGGGTGGGGTCCTACGAGCAGTACTTC. It codes for CASSLAPSGVGSYEQYF. Recombination joined TRBV5-4 with TRBJ2-7; TRBD2 agrees with 9 junctional bases. CDR1 and CDR2 are drawn from the germline V gene (reference sequence): SGHNT, YYREEE. The CDR3 spans 17 residues, from the cysteine through the phenylalanine. The CDR3 DNA has 51 bases and is translated from base 1. At the junction V is shortened by 0 bases and J by 1 base; bases outside the gene matches: 8.